Here is one TCR beta chain with its context. Its specificity is not known. Primers for the PCR totalled 60 Vbeta and 13 Jbeta. Generated by immunoSEQ multiplex PCR, the TCRdb table keeps only in-frame clones and is missing some. The sample records about 120,000 clones, 15% being singletons. The data were taken from a study of cytomegalovirus exposure and HLA in healthy donors. Study-level points and caveats: A later examination showed that TCR association rates differed by HLA locus, with DRB1 most and HLA-C fewest.

The CDR3 has 17 residues. The TCR sequence derives from a woman younger than 30 in good health and CMV-seronegative. J is TRBJ2-7 and V is TRBV21-1; the table's D gene call, TRBD2, was not cross checked with the DNA. TRBV21-1 is listed as a pseudogene. Material for sequencing was PBMCs. In DNA, the CDR3 is TGTGCCAGCAGCAAAGGGGAGGGACTAGCGGGGTCCTACGAGCAGTACTTC. Translation: CASSKGEGLAGSYEQYF.